This is a list of T cell receptor beta chains from one sample in a study of blood T cell repertoires in COVID-19. TCRdb keeps only in-frame clones here, not all; method: immunoSEQ multiplex PCR. The data contain some 76,000 clones, about nine tenths of them singletons. Sequenced: peripheral blood. These receptors were collected from a woman younger than 35 with acute or convalescent COVID-19. CDR3s include the opening cysteine and the closing phenylalanine or tryptophan. The order of the fields is J gene, V gene, clone size, D gene, CDR3 protein, CDR3 DNA. A D gene is named only where the DNA matches it firmly. Rows give clone size only sometimes, using once, few, many, or a class for an expanded clone.

TRBJ1-6,TRBV6-5,few,.,CASTGVRGNSPLHF,TGTGCCAGCACGGGGGTTCGGGGCAATTCACCCCTCCACTTT
TRBJ1-5,TRBV27,.,TRBD1,CASSQGQGGQPQHF,TGTGCCAGCAGTCAGGGACAGGGGGGTCAGCCCCAGCATTTT
TRBJ2-3,TRBV19,once,TRBD2,CASSLASGKTDTQYF,TGTGCCAGTAGTCTCGCTAGCGGGAAGACAGATACGCAGTATTTT
TRBJ1-1,TRBV27,.,.,CASGSTGEAEAFF,TGTGCCAGCGGGTCTACCGGGGAGGCTGAAGCTTTCTTT
TRBJ1-6,TRBV2,.,.,CASSDIASGALRSPLHF,TGTGCCAGCAGTGATATTGCGTCGGGAGCTTTACGGTCACCCCTCCACTTT
TRBJ2-2,TRBV6-5,.,.,CASSYRRNTGELFF,TGTGCCAGCAGTTACCGGAGAAACACCGGGGAGCTGTTTTTT
TRBJ2-1,TRBV2,.,TRBD2,CASRRASGGHNEQFF,TGTGCCAGTCGTAGGGCTAGCGGGGGGCACAATGAGCAGTTCTTC
TRBJ2-3,TRBV6-2/TRBV6-3,.,.,CASSYSTGDGTDTQYF,TGTGCCAGCAGTTATTCGACGGGAGACGGCACAGATACGCAGTATTTT
TRBJ1-2,TRBV2,.,TRBD1,CASVRDRENYGYTF,TGTGCCAGCGTCCGGGACAGGGAAAACTATGGCTACACCTTC
TRBJ1-4,TRBV10-1,.,.,CASSDRVNEKLFF,TGCGCCAGCAGTGACCGTGTTAATGAAAAACTGTTTTTT
TRBJ2-1,TRBV20-1,.,.,CSARHYNEQFF,TGCAGTGCTAGACACTACAATGAGCAGTTCTTC
TRBJ1-5,TRBV10-2,.,.,CASSTGENQPQHF,TGCGCCAGCTCGACAGGAGAAAATCAGCCCCAGCATTTT
TRBJ2-7,TRBV2,.,TRBD1,CASRTGVPYEQYF,TGTGCCAGCAGGACAGGGGTCCCCTACGAGCAGTACTTC
TRBJ1-6,TRBV6-2/TRBV6-3,few,.,CASSPQWRFSSSSHGPYNSPLHF,TGTGCCAGCAGCCCCCAGTGGAGATTTTCCAGCTCCTCTCACGGCCCCTATAATTCACCCCTCCACTTT